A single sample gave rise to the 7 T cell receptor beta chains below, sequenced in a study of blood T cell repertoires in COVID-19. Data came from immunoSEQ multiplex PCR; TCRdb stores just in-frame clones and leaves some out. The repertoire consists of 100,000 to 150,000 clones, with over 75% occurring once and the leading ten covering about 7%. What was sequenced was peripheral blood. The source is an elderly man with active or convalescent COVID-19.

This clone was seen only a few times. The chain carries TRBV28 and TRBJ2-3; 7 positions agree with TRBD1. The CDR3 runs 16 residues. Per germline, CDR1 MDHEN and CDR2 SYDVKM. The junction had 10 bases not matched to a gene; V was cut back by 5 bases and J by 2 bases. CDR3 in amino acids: CASSLGTAFNTDTQYF. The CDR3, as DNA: TGTGCCAGCAGTCTAGGGACAGCTTTTAACACAGATACGCAGTATTTT.

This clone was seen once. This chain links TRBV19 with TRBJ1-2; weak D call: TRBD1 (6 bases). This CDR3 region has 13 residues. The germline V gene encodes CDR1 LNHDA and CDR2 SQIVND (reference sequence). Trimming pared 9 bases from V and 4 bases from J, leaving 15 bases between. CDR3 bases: TGTGCCAGCTTCCTCAGGGGTTCCTATGGCTACACCTTC. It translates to CASFLRGSYGYTF.

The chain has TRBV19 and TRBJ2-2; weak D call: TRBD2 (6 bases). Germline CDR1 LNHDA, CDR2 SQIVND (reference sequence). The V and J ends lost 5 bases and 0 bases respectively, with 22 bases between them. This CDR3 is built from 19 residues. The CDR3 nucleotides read TGTGCCAGTAGTTCACCCCCCTTAACCGGGACTCCGAACACCGGGGAGCTGTTTTTT. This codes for CASSSPPLTGTPNTGELFF.

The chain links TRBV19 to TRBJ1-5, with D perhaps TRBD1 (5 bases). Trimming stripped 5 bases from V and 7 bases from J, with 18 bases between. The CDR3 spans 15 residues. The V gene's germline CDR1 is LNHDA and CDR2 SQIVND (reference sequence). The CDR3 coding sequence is TGTGCCAGTAGTCTCTCGCTAGGGGAGGGCCAGCCCCAGCATTTT. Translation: CASSLSLGEGQPQHF.

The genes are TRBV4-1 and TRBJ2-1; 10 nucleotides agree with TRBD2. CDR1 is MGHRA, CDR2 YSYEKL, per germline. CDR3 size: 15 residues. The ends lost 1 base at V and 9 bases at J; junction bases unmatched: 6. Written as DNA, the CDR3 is TGCGCCAGCAGCCAAGCGCTAGCGGGGGATGGTGAGCAGTTCTTC. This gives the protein CASSQALAGDGEQFF.

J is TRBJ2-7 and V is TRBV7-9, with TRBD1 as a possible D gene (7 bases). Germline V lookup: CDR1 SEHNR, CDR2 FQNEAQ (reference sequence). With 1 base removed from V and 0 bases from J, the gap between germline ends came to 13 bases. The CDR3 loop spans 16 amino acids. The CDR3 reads CASSLGAGQSSYEQYF. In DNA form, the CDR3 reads TGTGCCAGCAGCTTAGGGGCGGGACAGAGCTCCTACGAGCAGTACTTC. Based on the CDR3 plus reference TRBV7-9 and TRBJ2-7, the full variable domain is DTGVSQNPRHKITKRGQNVTFRCDPISEHNRLYWYRQTLGQGPEFLTYFQNEAQLEKSRLLSDRFSAERPKGSFSTLEIQRTEQGDSAMYLCASSLGAGQSSYEQYFGPGTRLTVT.

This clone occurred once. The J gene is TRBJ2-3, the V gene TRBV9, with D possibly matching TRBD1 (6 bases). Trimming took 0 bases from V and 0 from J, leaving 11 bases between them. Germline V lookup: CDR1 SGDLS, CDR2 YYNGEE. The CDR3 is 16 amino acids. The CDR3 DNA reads TGTGCCAGCAGCGTAGACCCCGGACAGAGCACAGATACGCAGTATTTT. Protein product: CASSVDPGQSTDTQYF.